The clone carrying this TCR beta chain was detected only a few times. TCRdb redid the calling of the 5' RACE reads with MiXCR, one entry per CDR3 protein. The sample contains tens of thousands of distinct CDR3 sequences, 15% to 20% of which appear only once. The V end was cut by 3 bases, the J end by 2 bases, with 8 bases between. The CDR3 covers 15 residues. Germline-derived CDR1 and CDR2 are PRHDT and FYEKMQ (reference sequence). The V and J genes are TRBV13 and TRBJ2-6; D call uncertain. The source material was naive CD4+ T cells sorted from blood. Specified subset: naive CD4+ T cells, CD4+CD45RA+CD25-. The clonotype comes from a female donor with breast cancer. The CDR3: CASSFRGTGANVLTF. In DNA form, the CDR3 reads TGTGCCAGCAGCTTTCGAGGCACTGGGGCCAACGTCCTGACTTTC.